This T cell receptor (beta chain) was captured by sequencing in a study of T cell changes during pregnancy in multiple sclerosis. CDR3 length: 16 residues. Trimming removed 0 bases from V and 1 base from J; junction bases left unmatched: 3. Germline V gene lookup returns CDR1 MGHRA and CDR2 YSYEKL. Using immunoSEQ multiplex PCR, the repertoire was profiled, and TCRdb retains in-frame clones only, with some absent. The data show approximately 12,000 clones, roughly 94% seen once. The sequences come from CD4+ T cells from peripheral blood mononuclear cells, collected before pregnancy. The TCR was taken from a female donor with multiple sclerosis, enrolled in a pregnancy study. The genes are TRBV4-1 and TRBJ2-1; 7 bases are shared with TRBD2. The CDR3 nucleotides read TGCGCCAGCAGCCAAGATGGGGGGGGGTCCTACAATGAGCAGTTCTTC. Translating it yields CASSQDGGGSYNEQFF.